This passage covers 13 T cell receptor beta chains from one sample sequenced in a study of technical replicates of blood from a few donors. TCRdb's table, derived via immunoSEQ multiplex PCR, lists solely in-frame clones and lacks some. The table includes about 60,000 clones, around nine tenths detected once. Sequenced: PBMCs. These receptors originate from a human donor in good health. Some clones in this sample may be carry-over from other donors' samples.

The chain couples TRBV6-5 to TRBJ1-3; no clear D gene. CDR1 MNHEY and CDR2 SVGAGI come from the germline V gene. Deletions cut 0 bases from V and 3 bases from J, with 9 bases between. This CDR3 spans 15 amino acids. The CDR3 here is CASSYSVGFGNTIYF. The CDR3 bases are TGTGCCAGCAGTTACTCTGTCGGTTTTGGAAACACCATATATTTT.

The V gene is TRBV30, the J gene TRBJ1-4, with D unresolved. The CDR3 is 13 amino acids. From germline, CDR1 is GTSNPN and CDR2 SVGIG (reference sequence). Between the trimmed V and J ends, which lost 2 bases and 6 bases, there was a span of 10 bases. CDR3 loop: CAWSTQLYEKLFF. CDR3 nucleotides: TGTGCCTGGAGTACACAGTTATATGAAAAACTGTTTTTT.

The chain couples TRBV18 to TRBJ1-2; D unclear. CDR1 KGHSH and CDR2 LQKENI come from the germline V gene. CDR3 length: 14 amino acids. Trimming removed 2 bases from V and 4 bases from J, with 11 bases in between. As DNA, the CDR3 is TGTGCCAGCTCACCAGACCAGGATTTCTATGGCTACACCTTC. It yields the protein CASSPDQDFYGYTF.

The V and J genes are TRBV11-2 and TRBJ2-5, with 12 positions matching TRBD2. The CDR3 has 16 residues. Germline trimming cut 5 bases from V and 3 bases from J; bases unmatched to any gene: 7. CDR1 is SGHAT and CDR2 is FQNNGV in the germline V gene. For the CDR3, the DNA is TGTGCCAGCAGCCTACGGACTAGCGGGATAAAAGAGACCCAGTACTTC. It is translated as CASSLRTSGIKETQYF.

The rearrangement joins TRBV7-9 to TRBJ1-1; D gene unclear. Germline V gene data show CDR1 as SEHNR and CDR2 as FQNEAQ (reference sequence). V lost 2 bases to trimming and J lost 6 bases, with 10 bases between them. This CDR3 spans 13 amino acids. This chain's CDR3 is CASSLRVGAEAFF. The CDR3 region has the DNA TGTGCCAGCAGCTTACGAGTGGGCGCTGAAGCTTTCTTT.

The J gene is TRBJ2-5, the V gene TRBV7-3, with TRBD2 as a possible D gene (7 bases). The CDR3 is made up of 15 amino acids. The V gene lost 2 bases and the J gene lost 2 bases, with 12 bases spanning the gap. CDR1 SGHTA and CDR2 FQGTGA come from the germline V gene. CDR3 sequence reads: CASSLGRGHQETQYF. CDR3 nucleotides: TGTGCCAGCAGCTTAGGGCGGGGGCATCAAGAGACCCAGTACTTC.

V and J are TRBV5-4 and TRBJ2-5; tentatively, D is TRBD1 (6 bases). Germline V gene lookup returns CDR1 SGHNT and CDR2 YYREEE (reference sequence). Deletions cut 5 bases from V and 3 bases from J, with 17 bases between. This CDR3 contains 15 residues. CDR3 protein: CASRGRDTKEETQYF. DNA for the CDR3: TGTGCCAGCAGGGGACGGGACACCAAAGAAGAGACCCAGTACTTC.

The chain has TRBV7-9 and TRBJ1-6; 7 nucleotides agree with TRBD1. With 8 bases clipped from V and 9 bases from J, the junction kept 16 bases outside the gene matches. CDR1 and CDR2 from the germline V gene are SEHNR and FQNEAQ (reference sequence). This CDR3 region has 16 residues. This CDR3 is CASGTDRDVMGSPLHF. The DNA for the CDR3 is TGTGCCAGCGGAACTGACAGGGACGTAATGGGTTCACCCCTCCACTTT.

This clone was counted a single time. This chain uses TRBV6-1 with TRBJ1-1, with 8 bases that match TRBD1. Per germline, CDR1 MNHNS and CDR2 SASEGT. The junction had 1 base not matched to a gene; V was cut back by 4 bases and J by 3 bases. The CDR3 runs 13 residues. CDR3 residues: CASSAQGDTEAFF. As DNA, the CDR3 is TGTGCCAGCAGTGCACAGGGGGACACTGAAGCTTTCTTT.

V and J are TRBV30 and TRBJ1-2, with D unclear. The V end was cut by 5 bases, the J end by 3 bases, with 7 bases between. The germline CDR1 and CDR2 sequences are GTSNPN and SVGIG (reference sequence). The CDR3 is 11 amino acids. CDR3 DNA sequence: TGTGCCTGGCTAACGGACTATGGCTACACCTTC. As protein: CAWLTDYGYTF.

In its sample, this clone was seen once. V usage is TRBV23-1 and J usage is TRBJ2-4; D uncertain. TRBV23-1 is annotated as an ORF whose role is uncertain. The germline V and J ends were trimmed by 0 bases and 0 bases, with 6 bases remaining between them. The CDR3 totals 15 residues. The CDR3 DNA reads as TGCGCCAGCAGTCAATCGGGCCTAGCCAAAAACATTCAGTACTTC. Encoded protein: CASSQSGLAKNIQYF.

This rearrangement joins TRBV5-1 to TRBJ2-4; the match to TRBD1 covers 8 bases. The germline gives CDR1 SGHRS, CDR2 YFSETQ. This CDR3 has 17 residues. V shed 4 bases and J 2 bases; nucleotides not matched to a gene: 11. The CDR3 region is CASSQYGTGATKNIQYF. The CDR3 DNA reads TGCGCCAGCAGCCAATACGGGACAGGTGCGACCAAAAACATTCAGTACTTC.

The chain employs TRBV18 and TRBJ2-3; 8 bases align to TRBD2. The CDR3 is 16 residues long. In germline, CDR1 is KGHSH, CDR2 LQKENI. Trimming at V came to 5 bases and at J to 3 bases, leaving 10 bases not matched to a gene. CDR3 loop: CASSLSSRGGTDTQYF. CDR3 nucleotides: TGTGCCAGCTCATTGAGTTCTCGCGGGGGGACAGATACGCAGTATTTT.